This T cell receptor beta chain was captured by sequencing in a study of cytomegalovirus exposure and HLA in healthy donors. The table lists this clone with a few counts. This CDR3 is built from 19 residues. It was with 60 Vbeta and 13 Jbeta primers that the PCR ran. Assay: immunoSEQ multiplex PCR; the TCRdb copy retains only in-frame clones and omits some. The sample carries 150,000 to 200,000 clones, about 80% recorded once. The specimen sequenced was PBMCs. This chain connects TRBV21-1 to TRBJ1-5; TRBD1, as called in the table, went unchecked against the DNA. TRBV21-1 is classified as a pseudogene. This sequence originates from a woman aged 45-65 years in good health and CMV-seropositive. The chain's CDR3 is CASSMGGGTGLLSNQPQHF. The DNA for the CDR3 is TGTGCCAGCAGCATGGGCGGGGGGACAGGGCTTTTGAGCAATCAGCCCCAGCATTTT.